The rows below give T cell receptor beta chains drawn from one sample of a study of beta chain features in type 1 diabetes. This table comes from immunoSEQ multiplex PCR, and its TCRdb copy is limited to in-frame clones, with some not included. The data hold about 240,000 clones, with 14% observed a single time. The material sequenced was naive CD4+ T cells from blood. These receptors came from a man aged 30 to 39 with type 1 diabetes. The CDR3 runs from the conserved cysteine through the conserved F or W.

CASRRGSTYEQYF TRBJ2-7 13 TRBV6-1
CAWTTGEGNTIYF TRBJ1-3 13 TRBV30
CASSLELGQQETQYF TRBJ2-5 15 TRBV11-2
CASSSLPTDHGYTF TRBJ1-2 14 TRBV5-1
CASSLGQELNTGELFF TRBJ2-2 16 TRBV2
CSALPPGEAFF TRBJ1-1 11 TRBV20-1
CASRGGHGELFF TRBJ2-2 12 TRBV10-1
CASSPSAETEAFF TRBJ1-1 13 TRBV9
CASSPPGKLYGYTF TRBJ1-2 14 TRBV2
CASRSTGHDEQFF TRBJ2-1 13 TRBV6-5
CAWSAGGEAFF TRBJ1-1 11 TRBV30
CASSPPGLAPYNEQFF TRBJ2-1 16 TRBV18
CASSGANKETQYF TRBJ2-5 13 TRBV2
CASSDRSNYGYTF TRBJ1-2 13 TRBV6-5
CASSSSGTGGRTQYF TRBJ2-3 15 TRBV7-9
CASSRDREYEQYF TRBJ2-7 13 TRBV7-9
CSVAWDSTYEQYF TRBJ2-7 13 TRBV29-1
CASSYSNQAAYEQYF TRBJ2-7 15 TRBV6-5
CASGETGGGKIYGYTF TRBJ1-2 16 TRBV25-1
CASSPGENTEAFF TRBJ1-1 13 TRBV18
CASSPDFSYNSPLHF TRBJ1-6 15 TRBV18
CASSPGGGREQYF TRBJ2-7 13 TRBV4-2
CASSLAQGTANYGYTF TRBJ1-2 16 TRBV7-2
CAWSPGFQETQYF TRBJ2-5 13 TRBV30
CATSREWEGNGYTF TRBJ1-2 14 TRBV15
CATNGVGGSNQPQHF TRBJ1-5 15 TRBV19
CASSYGQARGNIQYF TRBJ2-4 15 TRBV6-5
CASSRLNEEQYF TRBJ2-7 12 TRBV5-1
CASSPPPAGDTQYF TRBJ2-3 14 TRBV7-2
CASSPGLATYNEQFF TRBJ2-1 15 TRBV18
CSVARLAGTTGELFF TRBJ2-2 15 TRBV29-1
CASSEWADYEQYF TRBJ2-7 13 TRBV10-2
CASSLDQNTEAFF TRBJ1-1 13 TRBV5-1
CAWRTGTSGVQETQYF TRBJ2-5 16 TRBV30
CASSGTGGRNGYTF TRBJ1-2 14 TRBV2
CASSIPGSALVDEQFF TRBJ2-1 16 TRBV19
CSVDSGRANYGYTF TRBJ1-2 14 TRBV29-1
CATSARETQYF TRBJ2-5 11 TRBV19
CASSPGQGREKLFF TRBJ1-4 14 TRBV23-1
CASVLSSGPYEQYF TRBJ2-7 14 TRBV11-2
CASSITGVTDTQYF TRBJ2-3 14 TRBV19
CASSVDRINQPQHF TRBJ1-5 14 TRBV2
CASSARTGTDTQYF TRBJ2-3 14 TRBV5-1
CASSTNTGELFF TRBJ2-2 12 TRBV7-2
CASSPSLARYEQYF TRBJ2-7 14 TRBV18
CASSLVDRGYEQYF TRBJ2-7 14 TRBV7-2
CAWSRDRQETQYF TRBJ2-5 13 TRBV30
CATRRGAGSPLHF TRBJ1-6 13 TRBV6-5
CASSPLSVDTEAFF TRBJ1-1 14 TRBV9
CASSSGTGGFLYEQYF TRBJ2-7 16 TRBV5-1
CASSYSGLADSYEQYF TRBJ2-7 16 TRBV6-6
CSVAGQGFETQYF TRBJ2-5 13 TRBV29-1
CSVPPGQGSYGYTF TRBJ1-2 14 TRBV29-1
CASSESGQSTDTQYF TRBJ2-3 15 TRBV10-1
CASGGQLYEQYF TRBJ2-7 12 TRBV2
CASSLDVSGYTF TRBJ1-2 12 TRBV7-9
CASSLEAGLVNTIYF TRBJ1-3 15 TRBV5-1
CASSPPWGVNTEAFF TRBJ1-1 15 TRBV18
CAWTGGRTEAFF TRBJ1-1 12 TRBV30
CSVGTSGSRHYNEQFF TRBJ2-1 16 TRBV29-1